This paragraph covers one T cell receptor beta chain sequence. Its specificity is unknown. Isolated per sample were at least 6 million PBMCs. The data are from a study of blood T cells in healthy people across ages. Study-wide results and caveats: In these data, TCR beta diversity tracked strongly with naive T cell percentage.

CDR3 length equals 15 residues. Trimming removed 2 bases from V and 4 bases from J; junction bases left unmatched: 3. CDR1 is MNHEY, CDR2 SVGAGI, per germline. The use of a sample-barcoded 5' primer and a J-beta primer mix characterized a second PCR of about 7 to 12 cycles. There were at least 3 million CDR3-containing paired-end reads obtained from each sample. TCRdb reprocessed the 5' RACE reads with MiXCR, giving one entry per CDR3 protein. The sample includes some 1.4 million distinct CDR3 sequences, 40% to 50% of them seen just once. Input material: blood. The V call is TRBV6-5, the J call TRBJ2-3; TRBD2 agrees at 10 bases. The sequence derives from a woman between 18 and 29 years old in good health. The chain's CDR3 is CASSYEAGGADTQYF. CDR3 in DNA: TGTGCCAGCAGTTACGAAGCGGGAGGGGCAGATACGCAGTATTTT.